This T cell receptor beta chain derives from a study of blood T cell repertoires in COVID-19. Study at large: Acute and convalescent COVID-19 specimens originated in the United States, Italy and Spain. From T cells, B-cell-depleted T cells, or PBMCs came the material, which was cDNA or gDNA.

V shed 0 bases and J 5 bases; nucleotides not matched to a gene: 6. There are 15 residues in the CDR3. Germline V CDR1 and CDR2: MNHEY, SMNVEV (reference sequence). Generated by immunoSEQ multiplex PCR, the TCRdb table keeps only in-frame clones and is missing some. This table has roughly 200,000 clones, about three quarters appearing once. This clone occurred a few times. Sequenced: peripheral blood. This receptor was obtained from a woman between 65 and 79 years old with acute or convalescent COVID-19. The V gene is TRBV27, the J gene TRBJ1-2; the match to TRBD1 covers 7 bases. This CDR3 is CASSLSTGLSYGYTF. The CDR3, as DNA: TGTGCCAGCAGTTTATCGACAGGGCTGAGTTATGGCTACACCTTC.